The clone carrying this TCR beta chain has only a few counts. These data belong to a study of blood T cell repertoires in COVID-19. Study as a whole: The study drew acute and convalescent COVID-19 samples from the United States, Italy and Spain. T cells, B-cell-depleted T cells, or PBMCs supplied cDNA or gDNA.

Trimming removed 0 bases from V and 0 bases from J, with 9 bases in between. The CDR3 loop spans 16 amino acids. The germline gives CDR1 LGHNA, CDR2 YNFKEQ. In the original processing: Estimation of nucleated cell counts relied on the amplification of reference gene primers. Generated by immunoSEQ multiplex PCR, the TCRdb table keeps only in-frame clones and is missing some. From that table come the V and J calls and clone size; the DNA was used to work out D and trimming. The repertoire holds some 80,000 clones, with around 86% as singletons. The sequenced sample consisted of peripheral blood. The chain combines TRBV4-2 with TRBJ2-1, with D maybe TRBD2 (5 bases). The clonotype originates from a man in his fifties with active or convalescent COVID-19. CDR3 coding DNA: TGTGCCAGCAGCCAAGAAACGGGGAACTCCTACAATGAGCAGTTCTTC. Translating it yields CASSQETGNSYNEQFF.